These 21 T cell receptor beta chains came from one sample sequenced in a study of T-cell memory formation after mild COVID-19. TCRdb used MiXCR to reprocess the 5' RACE reads, holding one entry per CDR3 protein. In the table there are 300,000 to 350,000 distinct CDR3 sequences, under 15% of which are singletons. What was sequenced was PBMCs or a T cell subset sorted from them (not recorded which). Receptor source: a man aged 18 to 29 who had mild COVID-19 (a few samples of this study predate the infection). Cell type and time point are not known.

This rearrangement joins TRBV5-1 to TRBJ2-3; D unresolved. V lost 5 bases to trimming and J lost 2 bases, with 12 bases between them. Germline loops: CDR1 SGHRS, CDR2 YFSETQ. The CDR3 runs to 14 residues. CDR3 coding DNA: TGCGCCAGCAGATTACAGACCACCACAGATACGCAGTATTTT. This encodes CASRLQTTTDTQYF.

The chain joins TRBV4-1 to TRBJ1-2; possibly TRBD1 for D (6 bases). The CDR3 totals 14 residues. Looked up from germline, CDR1 is MGHRA and CDR2 is YSYEKL. The V end lost 3 bases, the J end lost 6 bases, and 14 bases lay between the germline ends. The CDR3 loop reads CASSHDTGTNGYTF. The CDR3 DNA is TGCGCCAGCAGCCACGACACAGGGACTAATGGCTACACCTTC.

The chain joins TRBV5-1 to TRBJ1-1; D is unclear. The CDR3 is made up of 13 amino acids. Trimming shortened V by 0 bases and J by 6 bases, and 9 bases separated the two germline ends. Germline CDR1 SGHRS, CDR2 YFSETQ. CDR3 nucleotide sequence: TGCGCCAGCAGCTTGGCCAGGTCGGCTGAAGCTTTCTTT. This sequence encodes CASSLARSAEAFF.

This clonotype was counted many times. The chain joins TRBV9 to TRBJ1-2, with D maybe TRBD1 (5 bases). Germline CDR1 is SGDLS and CDR2 is YYNGEE. V lost 3 bases and J 6 bases, leaving 15 bases between the germline ends. The CDR3 is 14 residues long. CDR3 sequence: CASSGGQGKNGYTF. In nucleotides, the CDR3 is TGTGCCAGCAGCGGGGGCCAGGGTAAAAATGGCTACACCTTC.

V gene TRBV5-5 combines with J gene TRBJ2-6, with 7 positions matching TRBD1. There are 18 residues in the CDR3. With 3 bases clipped from V and 4 bases from J, the junction kept 13 bases outside the gene matches. Germline assignment: CDR1 SGHKS and CDR2 YYEKEE (reference sequence). In DNA form, the CDR3 reads TGTGCCAGCAGCTCCGTCCCGGGACAGCCCCGGGGGGCCAACGTCCTGACTTTC. It encodes CASSSVPGQPRGANVLTF. Variable domain in full (rest from reference TRBV5-5 and TRBJ2-6): DAGVTQSPTHLIKTRGQQVTLRCSPISGHKSVSWYQQVLGQGPQFIFQYYEKEERGRGNFPDRFSARQFPNYSSELNVNALLLGDSALYLCASSSVPGQPRGANVLTFGAGSRLTVL.

This clonotype has only a few counts. The rearrangement uses TRBV4-2 and TRBJ2-4; D unclear. The length of the CDR3 is 17 residues. V was trimmed by 4 bases and J by 3 bases, leaving 19 bases between them. CDR1 LGHNA and CDR2 YNFKEQ come from the germline V gene. This CDR3 is CASSRTTARIGKNIQYF. In nucleotides, the CDR3 is TGTGCCAGCAGCCGGACCACAGCCCGGATAGGCAAAAACATTCAGTACTTC.

This rearrangement joins TRBV9 to TRBJ2-1; D gene ambiguous. Per germline, CDR1 SGDLS and CDR2 YYNGEE. This CDR3 is 15 amino acids long. Trimming pared 3 bases from V and 6 bases from J, leaving 16 bases between. The chain's CDR3 is CASSGRTFTSNEQFF. Written as DNA, the CDR3 is TGTGCCAGCAGCGGACGGACGTTTACCTCCAATGAGCAGTTCTTC.

This clonotype was recorded a few times. V and J are TRBV3-1 and TRBJ2-5; D unresolved. CDR1 LGHDT and CDR2 YNNKEL come from the germline V gene (reference sequence). The CDR3 has 14 residues. V was shortened by 5 bases and J by 2 bases, with 12 bases between the two germline ends. As DNA, the CDR3 is TGTGCCAGCAGCGCTGGTTACTTACAAGAGACCCAGTACTTC. Translated: CASSAGYLQETQYF.

V and J are TRBV5-1 and TRBJ1-2; no clear D gene. Germline V lookup: CDR1 SGHRS, CDR2 YFSETQ. Trimming removed 0 bases at V and 5 bases at J, with 14 bases between. This CDR3 comprises 15 residues. CDR3 in amino acids: CASSLDRGRYYGYTF. Here the CDR3 DNA reads TGCGCCAGCAGCTTGGATCGAGGGAGGTATTATGGCTACACCTTC.

This clonotype was seen a handful of times. Here the CDR3 DNA reads TGTGCCAGCAGCGTAGGCGGACTAGTTAGTACCAATGAGCAGTTCTTC. Translating it yields CASSVGGLVSTNEQFF. The chain carries TRBV9 and TRBJ2-1, with TRBD2 identical over 7 bases. Germline CDR1 and CDR2: SGDLS and YYNGEE. The CDR3 is 16 residues long. The ends lost 0 bases at V and 6 bases at J; junction bases unmatched: 9.

This clonotype was seen at least ten times. The chain uses TRBV16 and TRBJ2-7; no clear D. The CDR3 is 11 residues long. Trimming removed 5 bases from V and 4 bases from J, with 6 bases in between. The germline V gene has CDR1 KGHSY and CDR2 FQNENV. The CDR3 loop is CASSAAYEQYV. DNA of the CDR3: TGTGCCAGCAGCGCCGCTTACGAGCAGTACGTC.

The chain employs TRBV6-1 and TRBJ2-1, with 7 positions matching TRBD2. The J segment lost 2 bases and the V segment lost 1 base, leaving 2 bases of the junction unmatched. Germline-derived CDR1 and CDR2 are MNHNS and SASEGT. This CDR3 spans 15 amino acids. Here the CDR3 reads CASSEGTRAYNEQFF. The CDR3, as DNA: TGTGCCAGCAGTGAAGGGACTAGGGCCTACAATGAGCAGTTCTTC.

The sample holds a few counts of this clonotype. CDR3 sequence reads: CSADPGLAHNEQFF. CDR3 sequence (DNA): TGCAGTGCTGACCCGGGACTAGCCCACAATGAGCAGTTCTTC. This chain links TRBV20-1 with TRBJ2-1; 9 bases are a match to TRBD2. The ends lost 5 bases at V and 5 bases at J; junction bases unmatched: 7. This CDR3 has 14 amino acids. Germline V gene lookup returns CDR1 DFQATT and CDR2 SNEGSKA (reference sequence).

This clonotype has more than one count but fewer than ten. The chain uses TRBV12-3 or TRBV12-4 and TRBJ2-1, with D uncertain. Trimming left V 5 bases short and J 6 bases short, with 14 bases between. CDR3 length: 14 amino acids. CDR3 nucleotide sequence: TGTGCCAGCAGTCCCCATCCCGTCCCCAATGAGCAGTTCTTC. Its protein is CASSPHPVPNEQFF.

This clonotype was seen only a few times. The V and J genes are TRBV27 and TRBJ1-2, with D tentatively TRBD1 (5 bases). V was pared by 4 bases and J by 3 bases, with 9 bases between. CDR1 is MNHEY and CDR2 is SMNVEV in the germline V gene (reference sequence). There are 13 residues in the CDR3. This CDR3 reads CASSYDRDYGYTF. CDR3 nucleotides: TGTGCCAGCAGTTACGACAGAGACTATGGCTACACCTTC.

This chain joins TRBV7-9 and TRBJ1-2; D call uncertain. Trimming took 5 bases from V and 4 from J, leaving 8 bases between them. The CDR3 loop spans 12 amino acids. Germline-derived CDR1 and CDR2 are SEHNR and FQNEAQ (reference sequence). Here the CDR3 reads CASSDRPYGYTF. The CDR3 nucleotides are TGTGCCAGCAGCGATAGACCCTATGGCTACACCTTC.

A few counts support this clonotype. V usage is TRBV6-2 or TRBV6-3 and J usage is TRBJ1-2; 11 bases are shared with TRBD1. The CDR3 covers 12 residues. The V segment lost 6 bases and the J segment 14 bases; nucleotides outside the gene matches: 8. Looked up from germline, CDR1 is MNHEY and CDR2 is SVGEGT. The CDR3 reads CASSQGQGANTF. CDR3 sequence (DNA): TGTGCCAGCAGCCAAGGACAGGGGGCGAATACCTTC.

In this sample, this clonotype turned up many times. CDR3 protein: CASSLAIHSDPATDTQYF. The CDR3 nucleotides read TGCGCCAGCAGCTTGGCCATTCACTCCGACCCAGCCACAGATACGCAGTATTTT. This chain joins TRBV5-1 and TRBJ2-3; no definite D call. Between the trimmed V and J ends, which lost 0 bases and 2 bases, there was a span of 19 bases. CDR3 length: 18 amino acids. CDR1 and CDR2 from the germline V gene are SGHRS and YFSETQ. Together with reference TRBV5-1 and TRBJ2-3, the CDR3 gives the full variable domain: KAGVTQTPRYLIKTRGQQVTLSCSPISGHRSVSWYQQTPGQGLQFLFEYFSETQRNKGNFPGRFSGRQFSNSRSEMNVSTLELGDSALYLCASSLAIHSDPATDTQYFGPGTRLTVL.

This clonotype was observed a handful of times. This rearrangement joins TRBV10-1 to TRBJ1-2; no definite D call. The CDR3 is made up of 13 amino acids. Trimming left V 4 bases short and J 2 bases short, with 8 bases between. Germline V gives CDR1 WNHNN, CDR2 SYGVQD (reference sequence). The CDR3 here is CASSADGNYGYTF. For the CDR3, the DNA is TGCGCCAGCAGTGCGGACGGGAACTATGGCTACACCTTC.

This clonotype was counted between two and nine times. The V and J genes are TRBV29-1 and TRBJ1-2; 7 bases map to TRBD1. Looked up from germline, CDR1 is SQVTM and CDR2 is ANQGSEA. Losses at the gene ends were 4 bases for V and 6 bases for J; bases not matched to a gene: 11. CDR3 length: 14 residues. The CDR3: CSVAGTDSLNGYTF. CDR3 nucleotides: TGCAGCGTTGCCGGGACAGATTCGTTGAATGGCTACACCTTC. The complete variable domain, with remaining parts taken from reference TRBV29-1 and TRBJ1-2, reads SAVISQKPSRDICQRGTSLTIQCQVDSQVTMMFWYRQQPGQSLTLIATANQGSEATYESGFVIDKFPISRPNLTFSTLTVSNMSPEDSSIYLCSVAGTDSLNGYTFGSGTRLTVV.

This clonotype was detected many times. This chain connects TRBV5-1 to TRBJ2-1; 8 bases fit TRBD2. The CDR3 loop spans 17 amino acids. The ends lost 3 bases at V and 0 bases at J; junction bases unmatched: 8. The V gene's germline CDR1 is SGHRS and CDR2 YFSETQ. The CDR3 bases are TGCGCCAGCAGCTGGGGGTTAGCGGGGAGCTCCTACAATGAGCAGTTCTTC. This codes for CASSWGLAGSSYNEQFF.